This T cell receptor (beta chain) originates from a study of blood T cell repertoires in COVID-19. Study-level background: There were acute and convalescent COVID-19 samples, and they came from the United States, Italy and Spain. The analysed material was cDNA or gDNA that came from T cells, B-cell-depleted T cells, or PBMCs.

V lost 4 bases, J lost 2 bases, and 12 bases lay in between. Germline V gene sequence: CDR1 SGHRS, CDR2 YFSETQ. This CDR3 is 15 amino acids long. Living in roughly 25 US areas, the participants were between roughly 18 and 90 years of age. Original processing methods: Amplification from reference gene primers served as the basis for estimated nucleated cell counts. Clones were sequenced by immunoSEQ multiplex PCR, and TCRdb holds only the in-frame ones, with some missing. V, J and clone size were drawn from that table, and D and trimming were deduced from the DNA. The sample has about 440,000 clones, around 91% seen once; the top ten hold about 0.6%.

The clonotype comes from a man between 18 and 35 years old who had recovered from COVID-19. The chain uses TRBV5-1 and TRBJ1-4, with D possibly TRBD1 on 6 matching bases. The sequenced material came from PBMCs or T cells enriched from blood (not recorded which). As DNA, the CDR3 is TGCGCCAGCAGCCCTGGGACAAGGACTAATGAAAAACTGTTTTTT. Translation: CASSPGTRTNEKLFF.